This TCR beta chain emerged from a study of blood T cell repertoires in COVID-19. Overall study: Acute and convalescent COVID-19 specimens originated in the United States, Italy and Spain.

V was clipped by 4 bases and J by 1 base; unmatched bases: 7. The CDR3 totals 16 residues. CDR1 is ENHRY and CDR2 is SYGVKD in the germline V gene. Per the original data handling: From reference gene primer amplification, estimates of nucleated cell counts were derived. The assay was immunoSEQ multiplex PCR, and TCRdb's table has in-frame clones only and misses some. The V and J calls and the clone size are those of that table, but D and trimming were determined from the DNA. The sample shows fewer than 85,000 clones, about 73% of them seen only once. The specimen was peripheral blood. This chain links TRBV10-3 with TRBJ1-3, with 7 bases aligning to TRBD1. This receptor was taken from a man aged 60 to 75 with acute or convalescent COVID-19. The CDR3 nucleotides are TGTGCCATCAGTGGGAACACAGGGGAATCTGGAAACACCATATATTTT. The encoded protein is CAISGNTGESGNTIYF.